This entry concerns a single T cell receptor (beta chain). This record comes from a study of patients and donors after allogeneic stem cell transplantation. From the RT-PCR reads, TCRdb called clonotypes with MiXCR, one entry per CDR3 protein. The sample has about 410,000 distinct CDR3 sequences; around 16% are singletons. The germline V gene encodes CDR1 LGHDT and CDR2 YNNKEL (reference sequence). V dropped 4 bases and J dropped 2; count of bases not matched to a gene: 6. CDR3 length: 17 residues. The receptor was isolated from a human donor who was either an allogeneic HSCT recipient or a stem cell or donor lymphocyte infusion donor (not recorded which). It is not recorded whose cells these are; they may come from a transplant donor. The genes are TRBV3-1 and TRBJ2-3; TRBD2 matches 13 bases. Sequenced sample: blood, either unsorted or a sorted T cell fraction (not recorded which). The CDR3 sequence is CASSPTLAGGVTDTQYF. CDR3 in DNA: TGTGCCAGCAGCCCAACACTAGCGGGGGGGGTCACAGATACGCAGTATTTT.